The 2 T cell receptor beta chains reported below all come from one sample, sequenced in a study of blood T cell repertoires in COVID-19. Profiling relied on immunoSEQ multiplex PCR, and the TCRdb table lists in-frame clones only, not all of them. The sample shows 430,000 or so clones, roughly 90% of them seen only once. Sequenced: PBMCs or T cells enriched from blood (not recorded which). The receptors were gathered from a woman between 35 and 50 years old who had recovered from COVID-19.

This clone was picked up one time. The rearrangement joins TRBV29-1 to TRBJ2-1, with 7 bases aligning to TRBD1. V lost 7 bases to trimming and J lost 6 bases; unmatched junction nucleotides: 3. CDR1 and CDR2 (germline): SQVTM, ANQGSEA. The length of the CDR3 is 11 residues. In DNA, the CDR3 is TGCAGCGGAGACAGGGTCAATGAGCAGTTCTTC. This codes for CSGDRVNEQFF.

V and J are TRBV4-3 and TRBJ1-3; 7 bases align to TRBD1. Germline lookup yields CDR1 LGHNA and CDR2 YSLEER. CDR3 length: 13 amino acids. The V gene end was trimmed by 5 bases and the J gene end by 3 bases; junction bases not matched to a gene: 1. The CDR3 nucleotides are TGCGCCAGCAGCGACAGGGTTGGAAACACCATATATTTT. Protein: CASSDRVGNTIYF.